These T cell receptor beta chains were read from a single sample in a study of CD8 T cells in ankylosing spondylitis. MiXCR, run by TCRdb on the 5' RACE reads, gives a single entry per CDR3 protein. The sample lists about 360,000 distinct CDR3 sequences, roughly 15% occurring once. Material: blood, either unsorted or a sorted T cell fraction (not recorded which). Receptors were obtained from a male donor with ankylosing spondylitis or in good health (not recorded which). The CDR3 runs from the conserved cysteine through the conserved F or W. Fields, in order: V gene, D gene, J gene, clone size, CDR3 protein, CDR3 DNA. A D gene is named only where the DNA matches it firmly. Rows may omit the clone size; those that give it use once, few, many or a size class.

>TRBV6-2/TRBV6-3|.|TRBJ2-6|many
CASSYSNQAGKVGRVANVLTF
TGTGCCAGCAGTTACTCGAATCAGGCAGGGAAGGTCGGTCGCGTGGCCAACGTCCTGACTTTC
>TRBV20-1|.|TRBJ2-5|.
CSARGSLLETQYF
TGCAGTGCCCGAGGTAGCCTGCTGGAGACCCAGTACTTC
>TRBV20-1|.|TRBJ2-4|.
CSVPDLSLTNIQYF
TGCAGTGTTCCGGACCTCTCCCTAACCAACATTCAGTACTTC
>TRBV6-5|.|TRBJ2-1|few
CASWKANEQFF
TGTGCCAGCTGGAAAGCCAATGAGCAGTTCTTC
>TRBV5-1|.|TRBJ2-2|.
CASSLGGKNTGELFF
TGCGCCAGCAGCTTGGGGGGCAAAAACACCGGGGAGCTGTTTTTT
>TRBV25-1|TRBD1|TRBJ1-1|few
CEKTGANTEAFF
TGTGAGAAAACAGGGGCCAACACTGAAGCTTTCTTT
>TRBV12-3/TRBV12-4|TRBD1|TRBJ1-3|.
CASSPPRQGAPGNTIYF
TGTGCCAGCAGTCCTCCCCGACAGGGGGCGCCGGGAAACACCATATATTTT
>TRBV5-1|.|TRBJ2-1|many
CASSFPGYNEQFF
TGCGCCAGCAGCTTCCCCGGTTACAATGAGCAGTTCTTC
>TRBV5-5|.|TRBJ1-6|.
CASSLDPGSSPLHF
TGTGCCAGCAGCTTGGATCCAGGGTCTTCACCCCTCCACTTT
>TRBV7-2|.|TRBJ2-3|many
CASSSPPDTQYF
TGTGCCAGCAGCTCGCCCCCCGATACGCAGTATTTT
>TRBV20-1|.|TRBJ2-7|.
CSASLGATYEQYF
TGCAGTGCTTCCTTGGGGGCTACCTACGAGCAGTACTTC
>TRBV7-2|.|TRBJ2-2|.
CASSLGLGRGPFF
TGTGCCAGCAGCCTAGGACTGGGAAGAGGGCCGTTTTTT
>TRBV2|.|TRBJ2-2|.
CASKTATGTGELFF
TGTGCCAGCAAGACCGCGACGGGCACCGGGGAGCTGTTTTTT
>TRBV6-1|.|TRBJ2-1|few
CASKGASARNEQFF
TGTGCCAGCAAAGGGGCTTCCGCGAGGAATGAGCAGTTCTTC
>TRBV20-1|.|TRBJ2-1|few
CSARETSRGSEQFF
TGCAGTGCTAGGGAGACTAGCAGGGGGTCTGAGCAGTTCTTC
>TRBV5-1|.|TRBJ1-5|few
CASSLAPNINQPQHF
TGCGCCAGCAGCTTGGCCCCGAATATCAATCAGCCCCAGCATTTT
>TRBV5-1|.|TRBJ2-3|.
CASSRDGQSDTQYF
TGCGCCAGCAGCCGGGACGGACAGTCCGATACGCAGTATTTT
>TRBV18|.|TRBJ2-6|few
CASSPPGRDLNVLTF
TGTGCCAGCTCACCACCGGGCCGGGACCTAAACGTCCTGACTTTC
>TRBV12-3/TRBV12-4|.|TRBJ2-1|.
CASLSGNRPGNEQFF
TGTGCCAGCCTTAGCGGCAATCGGCCGGGCAATGAGCAGTTCTTC
>TRBV12-3/TRBV12-4|.|TRBJ1-6|.
CASTLARDSPLHF
TGTGCCAGCACCTTAGCCAGGGATTCACCCCTCCACTTT
>TRBV11-2|TRBD1|TRBJ2-2|.
CASSPTPDRFQELFF
TGTGCCAGCAGCCCTACCCCGGACAGGTTCCAGGAGCTGTTTTTT
>TRBV5-1|TRBD1|TRBJ2-5|.
CASSLEGTGFGETQYF
TGCGCCAGCAGCTTGGAGGGGACAGGGTTTGGGGAGACCCAGTACTTC
>TRBV10-3|.|TRBJ2-3|.
CAISESRVPSTDTQYF
TGTGCCATCAGTGAGTCTAGGGTTCCTAGCACAGATACGCAGTATTTT
>TRBV19|.|TRBJ1-2|.
CASSISPSGYTF
TGTGCCAGTAGTATATCCCCCAGTGGCTACACCTTC
>TRBV19|TRBD2|TRBJ2-1|few
CASKNELAEVEQFF
TGTGCCAGTAAGAATGAACTAGCGGAGGTCGAGCAGTTCTTC